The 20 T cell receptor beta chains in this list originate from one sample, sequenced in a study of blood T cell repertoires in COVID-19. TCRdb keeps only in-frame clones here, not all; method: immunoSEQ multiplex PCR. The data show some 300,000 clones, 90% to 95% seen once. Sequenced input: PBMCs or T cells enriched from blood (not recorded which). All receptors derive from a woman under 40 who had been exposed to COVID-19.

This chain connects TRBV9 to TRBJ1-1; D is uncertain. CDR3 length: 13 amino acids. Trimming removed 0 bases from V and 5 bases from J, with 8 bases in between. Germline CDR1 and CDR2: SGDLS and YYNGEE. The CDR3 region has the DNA TGTGCCAGCAGCGTAGTTAGTTCAACTGAAGCTTTCTTT. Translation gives CASSVVSSTEAFF.

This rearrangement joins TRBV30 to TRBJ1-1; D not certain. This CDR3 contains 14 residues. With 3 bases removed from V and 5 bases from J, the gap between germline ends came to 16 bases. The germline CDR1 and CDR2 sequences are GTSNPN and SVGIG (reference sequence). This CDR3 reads CAWSGQWGGTEAFF. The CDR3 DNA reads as TGTGCCTGGAGCGGCCAATGGGGAGGGACTGAAGCTTTCTTT.

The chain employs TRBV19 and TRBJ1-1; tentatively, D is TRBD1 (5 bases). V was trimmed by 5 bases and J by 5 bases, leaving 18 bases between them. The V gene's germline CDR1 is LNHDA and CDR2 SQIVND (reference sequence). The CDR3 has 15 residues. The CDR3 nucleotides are TGTGCCAGTAGTTCTGGGGGGAGAGAGTGGACTGAAGCTTTCTTT. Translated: CASSSGGREWTEAFF.

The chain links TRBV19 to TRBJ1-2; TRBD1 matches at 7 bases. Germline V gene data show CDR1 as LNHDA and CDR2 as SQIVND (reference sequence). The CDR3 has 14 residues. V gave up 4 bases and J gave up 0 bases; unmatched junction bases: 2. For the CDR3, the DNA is TGTGCCAGTAGTACTACAGGGGCTAACTATGGCTACACCTTC. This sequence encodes CASSTTGANYGYTF.

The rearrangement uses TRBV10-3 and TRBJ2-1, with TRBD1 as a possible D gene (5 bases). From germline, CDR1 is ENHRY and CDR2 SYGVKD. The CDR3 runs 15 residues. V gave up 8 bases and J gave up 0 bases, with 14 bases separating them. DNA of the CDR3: TGTGCCATCGGAACTCAGGGTAGCTCCTACAATGAGCAGTTCTTC. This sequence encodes CAIGTQGSSYNEQFF.

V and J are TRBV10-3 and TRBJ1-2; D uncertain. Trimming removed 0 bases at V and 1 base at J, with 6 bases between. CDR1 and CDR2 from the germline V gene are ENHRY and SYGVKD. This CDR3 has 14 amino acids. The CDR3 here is CAISESQVNYGYTF. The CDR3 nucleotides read TGTGCCATCAGTGAGTCGCAGGTTAACTATGGCTACACCTTC.

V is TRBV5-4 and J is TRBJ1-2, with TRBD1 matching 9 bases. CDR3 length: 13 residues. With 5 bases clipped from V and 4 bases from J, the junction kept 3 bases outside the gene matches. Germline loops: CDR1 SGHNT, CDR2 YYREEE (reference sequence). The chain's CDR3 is CASRGDRAYGYTF. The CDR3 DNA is TGTGCCAGCAGGGGGGACAGGGCCTATGGCTACACCTTC.

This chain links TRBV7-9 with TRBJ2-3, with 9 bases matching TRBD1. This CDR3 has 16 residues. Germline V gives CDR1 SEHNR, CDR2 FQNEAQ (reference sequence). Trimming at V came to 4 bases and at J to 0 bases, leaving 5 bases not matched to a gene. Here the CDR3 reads CASSSDRGRSTDTQYF. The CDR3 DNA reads TGTGCCAGCAGCTCGGACAGGGGACGAAGCACAGATACGCAGTATTTT.

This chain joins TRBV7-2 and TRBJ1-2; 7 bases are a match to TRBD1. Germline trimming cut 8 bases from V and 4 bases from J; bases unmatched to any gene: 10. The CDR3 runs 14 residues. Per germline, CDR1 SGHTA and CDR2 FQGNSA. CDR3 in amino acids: CASEPGTAIYGYTF. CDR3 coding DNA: TGTGCCAGCGAGCCCGGGACAGCCATCTATGGCTACACCTTC.

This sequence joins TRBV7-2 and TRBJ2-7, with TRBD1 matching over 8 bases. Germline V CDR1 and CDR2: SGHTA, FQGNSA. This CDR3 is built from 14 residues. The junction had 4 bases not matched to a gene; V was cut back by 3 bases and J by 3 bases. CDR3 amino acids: CASSFAGGYYEQYF. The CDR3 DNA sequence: TGTGCCAGCAGCTTCGCAGGGGGCTACTACGAGCAGTACTTC. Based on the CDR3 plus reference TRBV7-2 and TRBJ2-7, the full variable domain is GAGVSQSPSNKVTEKGKDVELRCDPISGHTALYWYRQSLGQGLEFLIYFQGNSAPDKSGLPSDRFSAERTGGSVSTLTIQRTQQEDSAVYLCASSFAGGYYEQYFGPGTRLTVT.

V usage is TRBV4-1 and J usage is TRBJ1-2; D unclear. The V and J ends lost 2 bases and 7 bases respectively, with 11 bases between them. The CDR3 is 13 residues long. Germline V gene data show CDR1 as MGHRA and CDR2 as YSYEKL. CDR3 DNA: TGCGCCAGCAGCCAAACCGGACTCCGTGGCTACACCTTC. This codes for CASSQTGLRGYTF.

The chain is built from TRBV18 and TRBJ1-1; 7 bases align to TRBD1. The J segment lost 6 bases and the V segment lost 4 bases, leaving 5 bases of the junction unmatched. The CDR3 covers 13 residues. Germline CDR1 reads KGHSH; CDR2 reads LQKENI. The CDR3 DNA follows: TGTGCCAGCTCACTTGACAGGGAAGCTGAAGCTTTCTTT. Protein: CASSLDREAEAFF.

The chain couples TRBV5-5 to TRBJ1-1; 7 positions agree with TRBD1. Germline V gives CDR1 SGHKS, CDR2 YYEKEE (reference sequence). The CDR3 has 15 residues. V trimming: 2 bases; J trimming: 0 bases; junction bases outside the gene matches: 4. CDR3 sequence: CASSLRDRVNTEAFF. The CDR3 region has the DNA TGTGCCAGCAGCTTACGGGACAGAGTGAACACTGAAGCTTTCTTT.

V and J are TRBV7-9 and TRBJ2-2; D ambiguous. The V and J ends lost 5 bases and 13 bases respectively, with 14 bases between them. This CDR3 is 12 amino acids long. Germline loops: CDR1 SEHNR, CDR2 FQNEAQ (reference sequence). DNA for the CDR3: TGTGCCAGCAGCCCGCGACACCTTAGGCTGTTTTTT. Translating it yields CASSPRHLRLFF.

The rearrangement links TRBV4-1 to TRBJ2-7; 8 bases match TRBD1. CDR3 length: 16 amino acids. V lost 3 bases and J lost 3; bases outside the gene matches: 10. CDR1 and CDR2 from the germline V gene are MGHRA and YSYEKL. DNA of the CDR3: TGCGCCAGCAGCCATGGGACAGGCACCATTAACTACGAGCAGTACTTC. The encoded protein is CASSHGTGTINYEQYF.

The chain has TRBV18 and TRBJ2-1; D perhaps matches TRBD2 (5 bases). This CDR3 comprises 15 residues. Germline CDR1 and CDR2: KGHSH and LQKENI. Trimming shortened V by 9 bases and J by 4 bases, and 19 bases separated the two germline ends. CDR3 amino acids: CASTEVGEIYNEQFF. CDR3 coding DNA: TGTGCCAGTACAGAGGTGGGAGAAATTTACAATGAGCAGTTCTTC.

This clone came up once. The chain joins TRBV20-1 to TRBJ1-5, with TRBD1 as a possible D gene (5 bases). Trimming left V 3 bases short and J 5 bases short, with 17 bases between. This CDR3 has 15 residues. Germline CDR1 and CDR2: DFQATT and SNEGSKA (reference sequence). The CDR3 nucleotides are TGCAGTGCTAGTCGAGGTTACGGGGGGGATCAGCCCCAGCATTTT. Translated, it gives CSASRGYGGDQPQHF.

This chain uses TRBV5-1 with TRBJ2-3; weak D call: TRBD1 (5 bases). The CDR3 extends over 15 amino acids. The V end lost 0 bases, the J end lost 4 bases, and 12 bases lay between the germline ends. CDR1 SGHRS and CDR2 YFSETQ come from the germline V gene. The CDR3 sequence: CASSLAGQESDTQYF. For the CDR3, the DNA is TGCGCCAGCAGCTTGGCAGGGCAGGAATCAGATACGCAGTATTTT.

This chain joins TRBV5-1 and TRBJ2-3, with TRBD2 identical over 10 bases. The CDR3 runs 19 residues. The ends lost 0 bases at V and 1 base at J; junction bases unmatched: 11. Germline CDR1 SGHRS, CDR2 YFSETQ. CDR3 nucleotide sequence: TGCGCCAGCAGCTTGGCCCGTAGCGGGGGGCCGTGGGGCACAGATACGCAGTATTTT. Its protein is CASSLARSGGPWGTDTQYF.

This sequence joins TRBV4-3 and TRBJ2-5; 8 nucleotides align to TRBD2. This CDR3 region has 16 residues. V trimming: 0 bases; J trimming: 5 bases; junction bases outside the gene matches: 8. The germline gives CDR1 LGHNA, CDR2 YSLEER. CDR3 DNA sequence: TGCGCCAGCAGCCAAGAATGGACCAGCGGGGGTGAGACCCAGTACTTC. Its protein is CASSQEWTSGGETQYF.